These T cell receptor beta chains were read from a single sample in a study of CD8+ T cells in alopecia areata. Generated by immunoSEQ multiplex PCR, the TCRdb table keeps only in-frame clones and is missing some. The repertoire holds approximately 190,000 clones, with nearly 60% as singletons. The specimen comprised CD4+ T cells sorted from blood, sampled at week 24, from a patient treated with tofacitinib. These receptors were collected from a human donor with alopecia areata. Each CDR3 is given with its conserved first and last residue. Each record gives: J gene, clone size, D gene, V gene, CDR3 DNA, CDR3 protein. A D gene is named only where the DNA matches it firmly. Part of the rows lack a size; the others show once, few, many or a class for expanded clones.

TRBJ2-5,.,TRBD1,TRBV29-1,TGCAGCATCCAGGGGGCGCGGGAGACCCAGTACTTC,CSIQGARETQYF
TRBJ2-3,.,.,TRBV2,TGTGCCAGCAGTGAAGCTGACCCCGGATACGCCCCAGATACGCAGTATTTT,CASSEADPGYAPDTQYF
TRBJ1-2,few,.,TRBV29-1,TGCAGCGTTGGTCGGGGGAGAGGCTATGGCTACACCTTC,CSVGRGRGYGYTF
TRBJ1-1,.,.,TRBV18,TGTGCCAGCTCACCTACTCGGGGGGGGAACACTGAAGCTTTCTTT,CASSPTRGGNTEAFF
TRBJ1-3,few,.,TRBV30,TGTGCCTGGAGTACGTGGTCTGGAAACACCATATATTTT,CAWSTWSGNTIYF
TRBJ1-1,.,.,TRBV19,TGTGCCAGTAGTATAGGCAAGGGGACTAAAGCTTTCTTT,CASSIGKGTKAFF
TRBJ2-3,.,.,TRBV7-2,TGTGCCAGCAGCTCTAGCCCTAGCACAGATACGCAGTATTTT,CASSSSPSTDTQYF
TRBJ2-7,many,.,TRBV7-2,TGTGCCAGCAGCTTGGTGGACTACTCCTACGAGCAGTACTTC,CASSLVDYSYEQYF
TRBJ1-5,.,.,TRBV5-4,TGTGCCAGCAGCTTGGATGGGGGTGGGCGCAATCAGCCCCAGCATTTT,CASSLDGGGRNQPQHF
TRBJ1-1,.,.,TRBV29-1,TGCAGCGTTGTGGGCACTGAAGCTTTCTTT,CSVVGTEAFF
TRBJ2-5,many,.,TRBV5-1,TGCGCCAGCAGCACCGGTGACTCTCAAGAGACCCAGTACTTC,CASSTGDSQETQYF
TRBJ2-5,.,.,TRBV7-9,TGTGCCAGCAGCTTAGGACAGGGAGGGAAAGAGACCCAGTACTTC,CASSLGQGGKETQYF
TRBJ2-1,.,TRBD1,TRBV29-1,TGCAGCACCGGGACAGGGGGCGAGATGAGGCAGTTCTTC,CSTGTGGEMRQFF
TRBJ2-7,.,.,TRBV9,TGTGCCAGCAGCGTAGGAGCAGGAAGCTCCTACGAGCAGTACTTC,CASSVGAGSSYEQYF
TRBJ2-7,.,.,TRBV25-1,TGTGCCAGCAGTGATCACAGCACCTACGAGCAGTACTTC,CASSDHSTYEQYF
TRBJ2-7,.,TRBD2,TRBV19,TGTGCCAGTAGAAGGACTAGCGGGTTTAGCTCCTACGAGCAGTACTTC,CASRRTSGFSSYEQYF
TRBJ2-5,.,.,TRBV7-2,TGTGCCAGCAGCTTAGCCGGGGGAAGGCGCGGGGAGACCCAGTACTTC,CASSLAGGRRGETQYF
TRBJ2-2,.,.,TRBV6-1,TGTGCCAGCAGGTTCCTCGAAACGAACACCGGGGAGCTGTTTTTT,CASRFLETNTGELFF
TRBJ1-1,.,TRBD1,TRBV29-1,TGCAGCGTGGACAGGTCGATGAACACTGAAGCTTTCTTT,CSVDRSMNTEAFF
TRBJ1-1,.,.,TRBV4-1,TGCGCCAGCAGCCATTTATCCAGGGAAGGCACTGAAGCTTTCTTT,CASSHLSREGTEAFF
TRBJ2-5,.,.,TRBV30,TGTGCCTGGAGTGTTTTTCAGGAGACCCAGTACTTC,CAWSVFQETQYF
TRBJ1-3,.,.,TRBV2,TGTGCCAGCAGGACAGGAGGCTCTGGAAACACCATATATTTT,CASRTGGSGNTIYF
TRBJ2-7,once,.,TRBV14,TGTGCCAGCAGCTCCCAGCTTTACGAGCAGTACTTC,CASSSQLYEQYF
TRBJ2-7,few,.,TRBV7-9,TGTGCCAGCAGCAAGGGCCGGCACGAGCAGTACTTC,CASSKGRHEQYF
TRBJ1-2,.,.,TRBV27,TGTGCCAGCAGTCCGGCTACTAACTATGGCTACACCTTC,CASSPATNYGYTF
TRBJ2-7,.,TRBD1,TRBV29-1,TGCAGCGTTGAAACCGGGACAGGGTATTCTTACGAGCAGTACTTC,CSVETGTGYSYEQYF
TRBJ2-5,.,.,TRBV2,TGTGCCAGCAGAGAGAACAGGGTGACCCAGTACTTC,CASRENRVTQYF
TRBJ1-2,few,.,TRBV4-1,TGCGCCAGCAGCCAAGAGGCCCGGACGGCGGGCTACACCTTC,CASSQEARTAGYTF
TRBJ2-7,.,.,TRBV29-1,TGCAGCGTTAGTGACCGTTCGATGGAGCGGAGGTCCTACGAGCAGTACTTC,CSVSDRSMERRSYEQYF
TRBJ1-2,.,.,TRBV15,TGTGCCACCAGCAGAGAAAGTGTCGGGGGGAACTATGGCTACACCTTC,CATSRESVGGNYGYTF
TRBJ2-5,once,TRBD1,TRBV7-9,TGTGCCAGCAGAAAGCAGGGGGCAATAGAGACCCAGTACTTC,CASRKQGAIETQYF
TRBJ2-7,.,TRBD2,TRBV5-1,TGCGCCAGCAGCTTACAGCGGGGGGGCTACGAGCAGTACTTC,CASSLQRGGYEQYF
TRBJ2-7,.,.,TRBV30,TGTGCCTGGACCCGCGAGCAGTACTTC,CAWTREQYF
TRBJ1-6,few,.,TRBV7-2,TGTGCCAGCAGCTTACGGGTTCGAGATTCACCCCTCCACTTT,CASSLRVRDSPLHF
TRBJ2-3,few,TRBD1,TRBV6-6,TGTGCCAGCAGTTACACCGGGACAGGGCCAGATACGCAGTATTTT,CASSYTGTGPDTQYF
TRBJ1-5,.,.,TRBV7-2,TGTGCCAGCAGCTTAGTTCGGGCGGGAGATGCCCAGCATTTT,CASSLVRAGDAQHF
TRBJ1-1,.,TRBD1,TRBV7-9,TGTGCCAGCAGCTTATACCTACAGGGGACTGAAGCTTTCTTT,CASSLYLQGTEAFF
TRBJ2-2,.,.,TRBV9,TGTGCCAGCAGCGTAGGCACAGGGTGGACCGGGGAGCTGTTTTTT,CASSVGTGWTGELFF
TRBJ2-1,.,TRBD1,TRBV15,TGTGCCACCAGCAGGCGGACAGGGAATGAGCAGTTCTTC,CATSRRTGNEQFF
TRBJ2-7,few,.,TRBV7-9,TGTGCCAGCAGCCCAAATGGGGGCATATACGAGCAGTACTTC,CASSPNGGIYEQYF
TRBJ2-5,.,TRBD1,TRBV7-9,TGTGCCAGCAGCCACCCCGGGACAGAAGAGACCCAGTACTTC,CASSHPGTEETQYF
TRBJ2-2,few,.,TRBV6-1,TGTGCCAGCAGTGAAGCGCTCGGGGGCGCCGCGAACACCGGGGAGCTGTTTTTT,CASSEALGGAANTGELFF
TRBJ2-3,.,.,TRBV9,TGTGCCAGCAGCTCCGATCTGCCGGCCGGGGCAGATACGCAGTATTTT,CASSSDLPAGADTQYF
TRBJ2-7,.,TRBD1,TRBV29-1,TGCAGCGCCTTGGGACAGGGGGCTTACGAGCAGTACTTC,CSALGQGAYEQYF
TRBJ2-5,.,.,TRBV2,TGTGCCAGCAGTGAACTACCCGGTAGGAGCCAGTACTTC,CASSELPGRSQYF
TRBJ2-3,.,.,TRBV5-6,TGTGCCAGCAGCCGGGCCCTATCTGCAGATACGCAGTATTTT,CASSRALSADTQYF